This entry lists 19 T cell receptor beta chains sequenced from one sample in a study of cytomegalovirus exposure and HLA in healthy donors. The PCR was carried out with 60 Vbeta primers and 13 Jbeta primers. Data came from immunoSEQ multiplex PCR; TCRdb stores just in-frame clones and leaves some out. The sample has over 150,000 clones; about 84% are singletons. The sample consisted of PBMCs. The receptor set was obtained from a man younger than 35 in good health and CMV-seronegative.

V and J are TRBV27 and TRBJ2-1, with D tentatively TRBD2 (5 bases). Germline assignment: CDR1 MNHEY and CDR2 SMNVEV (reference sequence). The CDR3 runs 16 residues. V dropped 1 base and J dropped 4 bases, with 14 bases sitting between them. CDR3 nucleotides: TGTGCCAGCAGTTTATTGCTAGCTGTCAGATACAATGAGCAGTTCTTC. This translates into CASSLLLAVRYNEQFF.

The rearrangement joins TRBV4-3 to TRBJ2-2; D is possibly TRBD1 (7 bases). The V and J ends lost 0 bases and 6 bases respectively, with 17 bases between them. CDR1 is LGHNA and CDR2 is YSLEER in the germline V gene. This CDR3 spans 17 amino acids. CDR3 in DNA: TGCGCCAGCAGCCAAGATTCGGAGGGGGCGTCGTCCGGGGAGCTGTTTTTT. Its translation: CASSQDSEGASSGELFF.

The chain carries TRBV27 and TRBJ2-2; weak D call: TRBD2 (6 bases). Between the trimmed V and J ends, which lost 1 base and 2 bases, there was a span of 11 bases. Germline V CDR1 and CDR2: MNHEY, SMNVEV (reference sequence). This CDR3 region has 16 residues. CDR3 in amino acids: CASSLLVGGNTGELFF. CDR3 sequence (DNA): TGTGCCAGCAGTTTATTGGTGGGAGGAAACACCGGGGAGCTGTTTTTT.

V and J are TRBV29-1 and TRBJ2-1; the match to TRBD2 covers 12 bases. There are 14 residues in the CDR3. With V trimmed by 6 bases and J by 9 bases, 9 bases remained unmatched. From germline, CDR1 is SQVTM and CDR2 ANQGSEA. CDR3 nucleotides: TGCAGCGTGGCGACTAGCGGGAGTTCTCGTGAGCAGTTCTTC. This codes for CSVATSGSSREQFF.

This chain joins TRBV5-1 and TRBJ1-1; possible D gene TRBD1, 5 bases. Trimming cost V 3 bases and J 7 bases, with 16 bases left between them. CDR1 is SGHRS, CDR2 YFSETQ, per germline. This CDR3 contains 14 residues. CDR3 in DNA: TGCGCCAGCAGCTCAGGGTTGGGGCCGAATGAAGCTTTCTTT. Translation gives CASSSGLGPNEAFF.

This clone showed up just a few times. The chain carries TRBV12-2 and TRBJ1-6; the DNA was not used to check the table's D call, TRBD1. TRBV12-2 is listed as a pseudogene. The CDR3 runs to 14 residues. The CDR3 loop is CASRLEGQGSPLHF. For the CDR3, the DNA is TGTGCAAGTCGCTTAGAAGGTCAGGGCTCACCCCTCCACTTT.

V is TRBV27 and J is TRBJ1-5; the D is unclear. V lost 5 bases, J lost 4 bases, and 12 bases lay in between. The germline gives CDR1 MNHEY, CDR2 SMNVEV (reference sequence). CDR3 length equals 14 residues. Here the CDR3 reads CASSRTVYNQPQHF. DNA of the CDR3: TGTGCCAGCAGTCGAACAGTTTATAATCAGCCCCAGCATTTT.

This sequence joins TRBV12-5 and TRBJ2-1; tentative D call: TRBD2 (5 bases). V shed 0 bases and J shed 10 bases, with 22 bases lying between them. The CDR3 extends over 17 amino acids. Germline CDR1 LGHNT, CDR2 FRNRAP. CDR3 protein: CASGLVLGQASATEQFF. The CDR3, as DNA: TGTGCTAGTGGTTTGGTACTAGGTCAGGCTTCTGCTACCGAGCAGTTCTTC.

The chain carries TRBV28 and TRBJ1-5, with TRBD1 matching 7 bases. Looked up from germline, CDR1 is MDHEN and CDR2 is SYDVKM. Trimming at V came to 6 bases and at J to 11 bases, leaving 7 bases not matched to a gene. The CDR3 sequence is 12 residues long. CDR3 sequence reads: CASSPLQGAQHF. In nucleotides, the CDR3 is TGTGCCAGCAGCCCTCTCCAGGGGGCCCAGCATTTT.

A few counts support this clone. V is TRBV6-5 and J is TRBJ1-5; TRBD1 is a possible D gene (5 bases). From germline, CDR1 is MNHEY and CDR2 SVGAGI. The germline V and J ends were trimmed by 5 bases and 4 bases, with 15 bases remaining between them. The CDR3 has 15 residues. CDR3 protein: CASSPAGSGNQPQHF. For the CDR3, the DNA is TGTGCCAGCAGTCCAGCAGGGTCTGGGAATCAGCCCCAGCATTTT.

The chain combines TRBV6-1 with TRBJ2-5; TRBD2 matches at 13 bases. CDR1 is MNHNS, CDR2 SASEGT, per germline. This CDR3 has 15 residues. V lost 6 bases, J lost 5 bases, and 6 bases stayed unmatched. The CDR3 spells CASRSGLAGMETQYF. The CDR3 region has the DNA TGTGCCAGCAGATCGGGACTAGCGGGAATGGAGACCCAGTACTTC.

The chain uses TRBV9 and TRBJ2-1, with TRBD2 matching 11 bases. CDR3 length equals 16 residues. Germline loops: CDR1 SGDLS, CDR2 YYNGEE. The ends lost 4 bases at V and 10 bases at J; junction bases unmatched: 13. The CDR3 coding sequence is TGTGCCAGCAGCCCACGAACTAGCGGGAGTTATAGGGAGCAGTTCTTC. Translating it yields CASSPRTSGSYREQFF.

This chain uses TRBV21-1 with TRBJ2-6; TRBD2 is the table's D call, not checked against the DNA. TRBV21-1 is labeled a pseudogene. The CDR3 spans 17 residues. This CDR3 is CASSKGGSSSGANVLTF. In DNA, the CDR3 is TGTGCCAGCAGCAAAGGAGGGTCTTCCTCTGGGGCCAACGTCCTGACTTTC.

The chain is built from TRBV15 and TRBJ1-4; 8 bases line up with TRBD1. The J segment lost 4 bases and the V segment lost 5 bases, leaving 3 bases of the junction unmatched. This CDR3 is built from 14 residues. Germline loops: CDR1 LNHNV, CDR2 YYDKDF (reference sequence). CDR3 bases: TGTGCCACCAGCGAGGGACAGGTTAATGAAAAACTGTTTTTT. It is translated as CATSEGQVNEKLFF.

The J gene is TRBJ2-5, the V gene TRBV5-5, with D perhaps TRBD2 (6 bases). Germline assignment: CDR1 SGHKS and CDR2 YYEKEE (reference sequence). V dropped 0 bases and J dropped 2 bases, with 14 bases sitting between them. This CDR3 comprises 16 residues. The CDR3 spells CASSLEEGLAQETQYF. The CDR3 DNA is TGTGCCAGCAGCTTGGAGGAGGGTCTGGCACAAGAGACCCAGTACTTC. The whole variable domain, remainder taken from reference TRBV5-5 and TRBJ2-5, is DAGVTQSPTHLIKTRGQQVTLRCSPISGHKSVSWYQQVLGQGPQFIFQYYEKEERGRGNFPDRFSARQFPNYSSELNVNALLLGDSALYLCASSLEEGLAQETQYFGPGTRLLVL.

CDR3: CASSHSDRVRTEAFF. The CDR3, as DNA: TGCGCCAGCAGCCATTCTGACAGGGTTAGAACTGAAGCTTTCTTT. The rearrangement uses TRBV4-3 and TRBJ1-1; 7 bases are a match to TRBD1. V dropped 3 bases and J dropped 5; count of bases not matched to a gene: 9. This CDR3 comprises 15 residues. Germline V gene data show CDR1 as LGHNA and CDR2 as YSLEER.

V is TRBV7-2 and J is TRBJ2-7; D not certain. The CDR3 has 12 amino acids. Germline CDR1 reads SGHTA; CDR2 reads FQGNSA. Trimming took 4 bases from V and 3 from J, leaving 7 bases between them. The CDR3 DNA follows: TGTGCCAGCAGCTCCTATAACTACGAGCAGTACTTC. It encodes CASSSYNYEQYF.

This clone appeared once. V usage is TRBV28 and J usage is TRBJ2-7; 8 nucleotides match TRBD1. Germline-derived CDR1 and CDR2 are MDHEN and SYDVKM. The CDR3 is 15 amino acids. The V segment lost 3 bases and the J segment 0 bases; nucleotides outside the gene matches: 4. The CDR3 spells CASSLGTGGSYEQYF. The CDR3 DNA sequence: TGTGCCAGCAGTTTGGGTACAGGGGGCTCCTACGAGCAGTACTTC.

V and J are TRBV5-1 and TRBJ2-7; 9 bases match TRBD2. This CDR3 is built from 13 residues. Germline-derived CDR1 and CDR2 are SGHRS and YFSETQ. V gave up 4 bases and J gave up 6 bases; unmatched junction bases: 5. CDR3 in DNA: TGCGCCAGCAGCGAGGGACTAGCCCGCGAGCAGTACTTC. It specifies CASSEGLAREQYF.